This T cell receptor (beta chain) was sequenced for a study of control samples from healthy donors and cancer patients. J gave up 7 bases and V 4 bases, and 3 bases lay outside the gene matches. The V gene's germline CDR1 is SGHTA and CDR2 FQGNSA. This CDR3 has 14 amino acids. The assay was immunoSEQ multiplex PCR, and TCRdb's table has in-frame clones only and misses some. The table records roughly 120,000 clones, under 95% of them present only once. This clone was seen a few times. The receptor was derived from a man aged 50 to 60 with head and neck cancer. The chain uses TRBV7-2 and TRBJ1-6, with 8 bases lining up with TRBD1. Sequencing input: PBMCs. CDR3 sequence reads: CASSSRQGNSPLHF. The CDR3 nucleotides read TGTGCCAGCAGCTCTCGACAGGGGAATTCACCCCTCCACTTT.